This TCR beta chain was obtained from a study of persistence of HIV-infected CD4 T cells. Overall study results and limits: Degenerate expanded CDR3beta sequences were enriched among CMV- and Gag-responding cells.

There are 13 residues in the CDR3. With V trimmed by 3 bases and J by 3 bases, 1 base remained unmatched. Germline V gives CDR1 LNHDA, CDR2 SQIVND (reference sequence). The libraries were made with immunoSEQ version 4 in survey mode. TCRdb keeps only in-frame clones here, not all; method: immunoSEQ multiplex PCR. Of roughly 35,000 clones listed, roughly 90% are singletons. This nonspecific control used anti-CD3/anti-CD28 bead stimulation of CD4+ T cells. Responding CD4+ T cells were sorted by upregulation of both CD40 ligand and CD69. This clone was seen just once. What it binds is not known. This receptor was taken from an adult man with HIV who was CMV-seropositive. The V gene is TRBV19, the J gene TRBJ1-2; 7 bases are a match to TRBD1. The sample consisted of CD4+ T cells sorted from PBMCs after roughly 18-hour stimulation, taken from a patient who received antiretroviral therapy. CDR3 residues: CASSMQGDYGYTF. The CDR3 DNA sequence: TGTGCCAGTAGTATGCAGGGGGACTATGGCTACACCTTC.